This entry features one TCR beta chain sequence. Its matching antigen is unknown. This sample stems from a study of cytomegalovirus exposure and HLA in healthy donors. Study-level background: For the approximately 390 genotyped donors, about 79% fell within the Caucasian-associated ancestry cluster. The study's findings and limits: Several V segments, TRBV6-2 and TRBV6-3 among them, could not be told apart and were dropped. Investigators reported under 200 TCR beta chains as tied to cytomegalovirus.

Use of 60 Vbeta and 13 Jbeta primers characterized the PCR. Method: immunoSEQ multiplex PCR; TCRdb's copy keeps in-frame clones and lacks some. The table records 110,000 to 150,000 clones, approximately 70% of them present only once. Germline-derived CDR1 and CDR2 are SGHVS and FQNEAQ. The V end was cut by 3 bases, the J end by 1 base, with 10 bases between. The CDR3 length is 15 residues. This receptor was taken from a woman aged 60-75 years in good health and CMV-seropositive. The chain uses TRBV7-8 and TRBJ1-5, with a tentative D call TRBD1 (6 bases). The sequenced material came from PBMCs. The CDR3 reads CASSLGQGSNQPQHF. The CDR3 DNA is TGTGCCAGCAGCTTGGGCCAGGGGAGCAATCAGCCCCAGCATTTT.